This T cell receptor (beta chain) comes out of a study of T cells in Graves' hyperthyroidism and ophthalmopathy. Turning to the study itself: Peripheral blood was obtained at initial diagnosis, preceding any treatment. Points from the study as a whole: Before onset, by a median of approximately 6.8 months, the model predicted ophthalmopathy.

Newly diagnosed hyperthyroidism, duration under 2 months, in patients aged 18 to 65. CDR1 is GTSNPN, CDR2 SVGIG, per germline (reference sequence). V was cut by 0 bases and J by 8 bases, with 14 bases left in between. CDR3 size: 14 residues. This clonotype was counted ten times or more. The antigen remains undetermined. Amplified regions were TCR beta CDR3 sequences from RNA transcripts. The TCR CDR3 was amplified in a first-round RT-PCR using the HTBI primer set. TCRdb fed the multiplex PCR reads into MiXCR, producing one record per CDR3 protein. The sample includes some 770,000 distinct CDR3 sequences, approximately 16% of them seen just once.

This receptor was obtained from a man younger than 35 with Graves' hyperthyroidism. The sequencing sample was made of blood. The chain joins TRBV30 to TRBJ2-4, with D possibly matching TRBD1 (6 bases). The CDR3 region is CAWSVTGPRDIQYF. The CDR3 nucleotides are TGTGCCTGGAGTGTAACAGGGCCCAGGGACATTCAGTACTTC.